Included here is one T cell receptor beta chain sequence, with context. Its antigen is unknown. V shed 3 bases and J shed 5 bases, with 8 bases lying between them. This CDR3 spans 12 amino acids. Germline CDR1 SEHNR, CDR2 FQNEAQ (reference sequence). These data come from a study of cytomegalovirus exposure and HLA in healthy donors. Study results and caveats: Reports indicated that the classifier achieved high specificity and sensitivity in diagnosing cytomegalovirus status.

Method: immunoSEQ multiplex PCR; TCRdb's copy keeps in-frame clones and lacks some. The sample consists of over 250,000 clones, about 90% of them appearing once. This chain joins TRBV7-9 and TRBJ2-7; weak D call: TRBD1 (5 bases). The material sequenced was PBMCs. The origin of this receptor is a woman in her thirties in good health and CMV-seropositive. In DNA form, the CDR3 reads TGTGCCAGCAGCTTCCAGGGAAACGAGCAGTACTTC. It codes for CASSFQGNEQYF.